What follows are 17 T cell receptor beta chains derived from one specimen sequenced in a study of blood T cell repertoires in COVID-19 (TCRdb year 2020). Preparation of the library involved the immunoSEQ multiplex PCR assay. Imported from immuneACCESS, the table was reduced by TCRdb to in-frame sequences with V and J called. These copies leave out some clones; in studies compared against another copy, an unresolved V gene accounts for under half, and the cause of the remainder is not known. The sample profile shows 85,000 to 120,000 clones; almost 80% of them were found once. The top ten clonotypes cover 7.5% to 10% of the sample. The specimen sequenced was peripheral blood. These receptors originate from a man between 60 and 75 years old with active or convalescent COVID-19.

J is TRBJ2-1 and V is TRBV6-2 or TRBV6-3; 7 nucleotides match TRBD2. The V and J ends lost 4 bases and 3 bases, in that order; junction bases with no gene match: 6. Germline V gene sequence: CDR1 MNHEY, CDR2 SVGEGT. CDR3 size: 15 residues. The CDR3 loop reads CASSSLRDYYNEQFF. As DNA, the CDR3 is TGTGCCAGCAGTTCCCTCCGGGACTACTACAATGAGCAGTTCTTC.

This clone appeared a single time. The chain employs TRBV5-6 and TRBJ1-6; TRBD1 might be the D (6 bases). Germline V CDR1 and CDR2: SGHDT, YYEEEE. The V and J ends lost 10 bases and 7 bases respectively, with 24 bases between them. The CDR3 spans 16 residues. CDR3 residues: CAPGPINREGNSPLHF. In nucleotides, the CDR3 is TGTGCCCCTGGTCCTATTAACAGGGAAGGGAATTCACCCCTCCACTTT.

This sequence joins TRBV6-6 and TRBJ2-5, with 10 bases matching TRBD2. The J segment lost 4 bases and the V segment lost 4 bases, leaving 6 bases of the junction unmatched. The CDR3 has 15 amino acids. Germline CDR1 MNHNY, CDR2 SVGAGI (reference sequence). The CDR3 DNA reads as TGTGCCAGCAGTTCCCCAGCGGGGGGGAGAGAGACCCAGTACTTC. Translating gives CASSSPAGGRETQYF.

This sequence joins TRBV3-1 (or the pseudogene TRBV3-2) and TRBJ1-2; D is ambiguous. From germline, CDR1 is LGHDT and CDR2 YNNKEL (reference sequence). This CDR3 spans 13 amino acids. Trimming removed 1 base at V and 5 bases at J, with 8 bases between. This chain's CDR3 is CASSQVSTYGYTF. CDR3 bases: TGTGCCAGCAGCCAAGTATCGACTTATGGCTACACCTTC.

This chain connects TRBV6-1 to TRBJ2-7; weak D call: TRBD2 (5 bases). CDR1 and CDR2 from the germline V gene are MNHNS and SASEGT. With 2 bases removed from V and 3 bases from J, the gap between germline ends came to 20 bases. This CDR3 spans 17 amino acids. This CDR3 reads CASSETDSAVTFYEQYF. CDR3 nucleotides: TGTGCCAGCAGTGAAACAGATTCAGCGGTAACCTTCTACGAGCAGTACTTC.

The chain couples TRBV28 to TRBJ1-5; tentatively, D is TRBD1 (6 bases). V was pared by 5 bases and J by 0 bases, with 23 bases between. The germline V gene encodes CDR1 MDHEN and CDR2 SYDVKM. This CDR3 contains 19 residues. This chain's CDR3 is CASSRGGRGGGISNQPQHF. CDR3 DNA: TGTGCCAGCAGTCGTGGGGGACGCGGGGGCGGTATTAGCAATCAGCCCCAGCATTTT.

This chain uses TRBV27 with TRBJ2-1; TRBD1 agrees at 11 bases. The CDR3 length is 14 residues. Germline assignment: CDR1 MNHEY and CDR2 SMNVEV (reference sequence). V dropped 3 bases and J dropped 11; count of bases not matched to a gene: 6. This CDR3 reads CASSFRDRGIKQFF. Here the CDR3 DNA reads TGTGCCAGCAGTTTCCGGGACAGGGGGATAAAGCAGTTCTTC.

There are a few counts of this clone. The gene calls are TRBV6-5 and TRBJ1-1; D is undetermined. V was clipped by 1 base and J by 1 base, with 7 bases between them. Germline loops: CDR1 MNHEY, CDR2 SVGAGI. The CDR3 runs 14 residues. The CDR3 is CASSYFASNTEAFF. In nucleotides, the CDR3 is TGTGCCAGCAGTTACTTCGCGTCGAACACTGAAGCTTTCTTT.

The V call is TRBV6-5, the J call TRBJ1-5; maybe TRBD1 (6 bases). The CDR3 has 15 residues. V dropped 7 bases and J dropped 3 bases, with 16 bases sitting between them. The germline V gene has CDR1 MNHEY and CDR2 SVGAGI. CDR3 sequence reads: CASNQGGVHNQPQHF. The CDR3 region has the DNA TGTGCCAGCAATCAAGGGGGGGTCCACAATCAGCCCCAGCATTTT.

The rearrangement links TRBV19 to TRBJ2-1; TRBD2 agrees at 11 bases. Trimming cost V 10 bases and J 3 bases; bases outside gene matches: 8. The CDR3 sequence is 15 residues long. The V gene's germline CDR1 is LNHDA and CDR2 SQIVND (reference sequence). The CDR3 sequence is CAILLGTSGYNEQFF. The CDR3 region has the DNA TGTGCCATCCTCCTCGGGACTAGCGGCTACAATGAGCAGTTCTTC.

This clone came up once. The chain joins TRBV7-9 to TRBJ2-1; TRBD1 matches at 8 bases. The CDR3 length is 17 residues. Germline V gives CDR1 SEHNR, CDR2 FQNEAQ (reference sequence). Unmatched junction bases numbered 12, after V lost 4 bases and J lost 4 bases. In nucleotides, the CDR3 is TGTGCCAGCAGCTCGACAAACGTTAGACAGGGGTACAATGAGCAGTTCTTC. This gives the protein CASSSTNVRQGYNEQFF.

V is TRBV3-1 (or the pseudogene TRBV3-2) and J is TRBJ2-7; possibly TRBD2 for D (5 bases). The CDR3 sequence is 11 residues long. Per the germline V gene, CDR1 is LGHDT and CDR2 is YNNKEL (reference sequence). The V gene lost 4 bases and the J gene lost 8 bases, with 9 bases spanning the gap. CDR3: CASSPGNKQYF. CDR3 nucleotides: TGTGCCAGCAGCCCGGGGAACAAGCAGTACTTC.

This clone came up a few times. The chain carries TRBV6-5 and TRBJ1-1; a possible D gene is TRBD1 (5 bases). The CDR3 has 15 residues. V dropped 6 bases and J dropped 1 base, with 15 bases sitting between them. Germline-derived CDR1 and CDR2 are MNHEY and SVGAGI. The CDR3 sequence is CASRPRLDRNTEAFF. CDR3 DNA: TGTGCCAGCAGACCCAGGCTTGACAGGAACACTGAAGCTTTCTTT.

This clone has a handful of counts. J is TRBJ2-1 and V is TRBV6-1; 9 bases agree with TRBD2. Germline values: CDR1 MNHNS, CDR2 SASEGT. V gave up 2 bases and J gave up 7 bases; unmatched junction bases: 9. The CDR3 covers 16 residues. CDR3 protein: CASSETGGSGRNEQFF. DNA of the CDR3: TGTGCCAGCAGTGAAACGGGCGGTAGCGGGAGAAATGAGCAGTTCTTC.

Of note for this clone: At one boundary the junction diverges from the germline segment, which might be a read error. The chain joins TRBV11-3 to TRBJ2-1; weak D call: TRBD1 (5 bases). Germline V gene lookup returns CDR1 SGHNT and CDR2 YENEEA. The CDR3 spans 13 residues. DNA of the CDR3: TGTGCCAGCAGCTTCCCTGGGGCTGGCTTAAAAATCTTC. Protein sequence: CASSFPGAGLKIF.

Only a few counts were recorded for this clone. The chain joins TRBV14 to TRBJ2-5, with a possible D match to TRBD1 (5 bases). This CDR3 is built from 14 residues. Germline CDR1 is SGHDN and CDR2 is FVKESK. V gave up 3 bases and J gave up 7 bases, with 15 bases separating them. Here the CDR3 DNA reads TGTGCCAGCAGCCAGCAGGGCCCTACGGGGACCCAGTACTTC. Translated: CASSQQGPTGTQYF.

The chain uses TRBV24-1 and TRBJ2-2; 8 nucleotides line up with TRBD2. The CDR3 is made up of 17 amino acids. Trimming at V came to 4 bases and at J to 7 bases, leaving 13 bases not matched to a gene. The germline CDR1 and CDR2 sequences are KGHDR and SFDVKD. CDR3 region: CATSDKPGTRIVGELFF. CDR3 in DNA: TGTGCCACCAGTGACAAACCTGGGACTAGGATAGTCGGGGAGCTGTTTTTT.